The clone carrying this T cell receptor beta chain has at least ten counts. RNA transcripts were the template, and TCR beta CDR3 regions were amplified from them. Second-round multiplex PCR came after first-round RT-PCR with HTBI primers. TCRdb re-analysed the multiplex PCR reads in MiXCR, keeping a single row per CDR3 protein. The sample yields 600,000 to 700,000 distinct CDR3 sequences, roughly 39% seen once. This specimen comes from a study of Graves' ophthalmopathy and Graves' hyperthyroidism. PBMCs were isolated by Ficoll-Paque density gradient centrifugation, using around 10 ml of fresh peripheral blood as the starting material. The trim removed 5 bases at V and 4 bases at J, leaving 8 bases unmatched. The CDR3 totals 15 residues.

Sequencing was carried out using peripheral blood. The sequence was collected from an adult man with Graves' ophthalmopathy. The chain employs TRBV12-3 or TRBV12-4 and TRBJ2-7, with TRBD1 matching 10 bases. The CDR3 reads CASSAPGTGAYEQYF. The CDR3 bases are TGTGCCAGCAGTGCTCCGGGGACAGGGGCTTACGAGCAGTACTTC.